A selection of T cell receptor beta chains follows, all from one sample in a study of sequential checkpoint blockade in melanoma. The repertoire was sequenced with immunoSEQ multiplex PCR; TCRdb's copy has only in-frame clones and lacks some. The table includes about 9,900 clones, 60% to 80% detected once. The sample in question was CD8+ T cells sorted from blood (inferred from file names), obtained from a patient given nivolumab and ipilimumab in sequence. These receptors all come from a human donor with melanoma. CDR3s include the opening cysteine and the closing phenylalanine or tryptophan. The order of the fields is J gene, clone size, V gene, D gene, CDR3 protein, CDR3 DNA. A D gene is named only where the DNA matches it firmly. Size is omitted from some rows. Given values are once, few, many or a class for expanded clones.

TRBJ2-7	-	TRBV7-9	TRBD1	CASSKRQGPAYEQYF	TGTGCCAGCAGCAAGCGACAGGGGCCAGCCTACGAGCAGTACTTC
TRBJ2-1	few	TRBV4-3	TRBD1	CASSQVAGTGEDEQFF	TGCGCCAGCAGCCAAGTCGCCGGGACAGGGGAAGATGAGCAGTTCTTC
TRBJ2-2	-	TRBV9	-	CASSGATGELFF	TGTGCCAGCAGCGGGGCGACCGGGGAGCTGTTTTTT
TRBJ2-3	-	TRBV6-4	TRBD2	CASSSTNSGNTDTQYF	TGTGCCAGCAGCTCCACGAATAGCGGGAACACAGATACGCAGTATTTT
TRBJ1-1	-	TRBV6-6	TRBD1	CASNNRGNTEAFF	TGTGCCAGCAACAACAGGGGGAACACTGAAGCTTTCTTT
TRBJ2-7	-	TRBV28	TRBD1	CASSSRTGGTYEQYF	TGTGCCAGCAGTTCCCGGACAGGGGGAACCTACGAGCAGTACTTC
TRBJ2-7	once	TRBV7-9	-	CASSLAGSYGTGNEQYF	TGTGCCAGCAGCTTAGCGGGATCCTATGGTACGGGGAACGAGCAGTACTTC
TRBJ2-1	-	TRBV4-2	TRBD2	CASSQDGGLAGWEQFF	TGTGCCAGCAGCCAAGATGGGGGACTAGCGGGATGGGAGCAGTTCTTC
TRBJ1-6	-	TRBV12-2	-	CASRDVGADPSNSPLHF	TGTGCAAGTCGCGACGTAGGAGCCGACCCTTCAAATTCACCCCTCCACTTT
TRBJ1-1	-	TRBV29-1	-	CSVGLGNTEAFF	TGCAGCGTGGGACTCGGGAACACTGAAGCTTTCTTT
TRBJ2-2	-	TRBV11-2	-	CASSSFEGGYSTGELFF	TGTGCCAGCAGCTCATTTGAGGGGGGGTATTCCACCGGGGAGCTGTTTTTT
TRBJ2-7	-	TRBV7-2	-	CASGFRQGQGEQYF	TGTGCCAGCGGCTTCCGCCAGGGTCAAGGCGAGCAGTACTTC
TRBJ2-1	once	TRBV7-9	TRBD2	CASSFGTSGYNEQFF	TGTGCCAGCAGCTTCGGGACTAGCGGATACAATGAGCAGTTCTTC
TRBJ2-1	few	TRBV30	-	CAWSPGYNEQFF	TGTGCCTGGAGTCCGGGGTACAATGAGCAGTTCTTC
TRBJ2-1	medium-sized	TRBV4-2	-	CASSQKWQGNNEQFF	TGTGCCAGCAGCCAAAAGTGGCAGGGGAACAATGAGCAGTTCTTC
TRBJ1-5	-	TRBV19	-	CASSVTGGGNQPQHF	TGTGCCAGTAGTGTAACGGGGGGAGGAAATCAGCCCCAGCATTTT
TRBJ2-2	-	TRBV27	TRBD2	CASSLVGGSTGELFF	TGTGCCAGCAGTTTGGTGGGAGGGAGTACCGGGGAGCTGTTTTTT
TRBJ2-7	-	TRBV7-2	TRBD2	CASSSPGGTYEQYF	TGTGCCAGCAGCTCGCCGGGGGGAACCTACGAGCAGTACTTC
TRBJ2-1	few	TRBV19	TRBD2	CASSSGGDYNEQFF	TGTGCCAGTAGTTCGGGGGGGGATTACAATGAGCAGTTCTTC
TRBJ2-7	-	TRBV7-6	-	CASSSVAAEQYF	TGTGCCAGCAGCTCTGTGGCGGCCGAGCAGTACTTC
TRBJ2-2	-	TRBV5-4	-	CASSLGAATGELFF	TGTGCCAGCAGCTTAGGGGCGGCCACCGGGGAGCTGTTTTTT
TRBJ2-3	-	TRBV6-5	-	CASTTGAPTDTQYF	TGTGCCAGCACAACGGGAGCTCCCACAGATACGCAGTATTTT
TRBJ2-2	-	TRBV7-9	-	CASSLITIGTHTGELFF	TGTGCCAGCAGCTTAATTACAATTGGGACTCACACCGGGGAGCTGTTTTTT
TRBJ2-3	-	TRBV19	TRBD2	CASSMASGTADTQYF	TGTGCCAGTAGTATGGCTAGCGGGACTGCAGATACGCAGTATTTT
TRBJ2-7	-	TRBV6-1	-	CAGGPTSSRYDEQYF	TGTGCCGGAGGCCCCACCTCTAGCCGGTACGACGAGCAGTACTTC
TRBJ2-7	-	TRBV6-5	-	CASSYPGQFYEQYF	TGTGCCAGCAGTTACCCCGGACAGTTCTACGAGCAGTACTTC
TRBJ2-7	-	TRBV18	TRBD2	CASSPGASGSYEQYF	TGTGCCAGCTCACCAGGGGCTAGCGGTTCCTACGAGCAGTACTTC
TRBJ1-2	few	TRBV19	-	CASSIGGDYYGYTF	TGTGCCAGTAGTATAGGTGGAGACTACTATGGCTACACCTTC
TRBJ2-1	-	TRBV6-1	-	CASSEDGTFYNEQFF	TGTGCCAGCAGTGAAGACGGGACATTCTACAATGAGCAGTTCTTC
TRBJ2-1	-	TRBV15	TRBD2	CATSRDRASGGNEQFF	TGTGCCACCAGCAGAGATCGGGCTAGCGGAGGCAATGAGCAGTTCTTC
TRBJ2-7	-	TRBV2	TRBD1	CASSGTGAYEQYF	TGTGCCAGCAGTGGGACAGGGGCCTACGAGCAGTACTTC
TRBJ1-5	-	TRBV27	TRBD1	CASSDRGNVQPQHF	TGTGCCAGCAGTGACAGGGGGAATGTTCAGCCCCAGCATTTT
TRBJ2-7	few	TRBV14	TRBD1	CASSQGGTGMDEQYF	TGTGCCAGCAGCCAAGGAGGGACAGGGATGGACGAGCAGTACTTC
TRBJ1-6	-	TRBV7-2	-	CASSPRAHSYNSPLHF	TGTGCCAGCAGCCCGAGGGCCCACTCCTATAATTCACCCCTCCACTTT
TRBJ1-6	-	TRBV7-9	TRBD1	CASSPVGTVNSPLHF	TGTGCCAGCAGCCCCGTAGGGACAGTCAATTCACCCCTCCACTTT
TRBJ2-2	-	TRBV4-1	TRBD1	CASSHKTGGTGELFF	TGCGCCAGCAGCCACAAGACAGGGGGGACCGGGGAGCTGTTTTTT
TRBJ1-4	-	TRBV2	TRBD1	CASSARDRGSTNEKLFF	TGTGCCAGCAGTGCCCGGGACAGGGGATCAACTAATGAAAAACTGTTTTTT
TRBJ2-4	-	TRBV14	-	CASSQGQKNIQYF	TGTGCCAGCAGCCAGGGCCAGAAAAACATTCAGTACTTC
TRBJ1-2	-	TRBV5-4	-	CASSPGTWTMDGYTF	TGTGCCAGCAGCCCTGGCACATGGACTATGGATGGCTACACCTTC
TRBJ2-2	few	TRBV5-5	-	CASSQLGRVGGDHTGELFF	TGTGCCAGCAGCCAACTCGGACGTGTAGGCGGGGATCACACCGGGGAGCTGTTTTTT
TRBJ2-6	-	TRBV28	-	CASSSREGSGANVLTF	TGTGCCAGCAGCTCACGAGAGGGCTCTGGGGCCAACGTCCTGACTTTC
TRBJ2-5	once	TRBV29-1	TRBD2	CSVELGGTSGSGQETQYF	TGCAGCGTTGAACTGGGGGGGACTAGCGGGAGTGGGCAAGAGACCCAGTACTTC
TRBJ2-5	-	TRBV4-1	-	CASSHLPGPQETQYF	TGCGCCAGCAGCCATCTTCCGGGTCCTCAAGAGACCCAGTACTTC
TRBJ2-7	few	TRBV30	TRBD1	CAWSKKRLTGASYEQYF	TGTGCCTGGAGTAAAAAAAGGTTGACAGGGGCCTCCTACGAGCAGTACTTC
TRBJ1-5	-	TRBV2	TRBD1	CASSVAGQGNQPQHF	TGTGCCAGCAGTGTTGCGGGACAGGGAAATCAGCCCCAGCATTTT